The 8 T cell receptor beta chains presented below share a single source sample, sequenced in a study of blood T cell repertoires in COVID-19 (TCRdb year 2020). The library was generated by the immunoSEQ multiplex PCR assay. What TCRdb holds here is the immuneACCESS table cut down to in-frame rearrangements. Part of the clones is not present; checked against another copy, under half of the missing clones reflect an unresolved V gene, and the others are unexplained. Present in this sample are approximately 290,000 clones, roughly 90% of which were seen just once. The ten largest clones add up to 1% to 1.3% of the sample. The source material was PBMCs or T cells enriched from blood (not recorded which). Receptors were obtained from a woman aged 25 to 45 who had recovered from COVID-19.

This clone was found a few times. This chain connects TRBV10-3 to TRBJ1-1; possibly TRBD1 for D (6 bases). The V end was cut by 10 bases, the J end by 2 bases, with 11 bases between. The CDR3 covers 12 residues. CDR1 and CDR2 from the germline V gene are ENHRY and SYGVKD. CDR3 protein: CARDTPNTEAFF. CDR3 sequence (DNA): TGTGCCAGGGACACTCCAAACACTGAAGCTTTCTTT.

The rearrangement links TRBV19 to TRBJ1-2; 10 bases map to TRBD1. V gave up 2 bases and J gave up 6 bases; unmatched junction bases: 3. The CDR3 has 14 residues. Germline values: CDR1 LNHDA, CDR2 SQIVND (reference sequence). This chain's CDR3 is CASSIIGTGDGYTF. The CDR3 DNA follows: TGTGCCAGTAGTATAATTGGGACAGGGGATGGCTACACCTTC.

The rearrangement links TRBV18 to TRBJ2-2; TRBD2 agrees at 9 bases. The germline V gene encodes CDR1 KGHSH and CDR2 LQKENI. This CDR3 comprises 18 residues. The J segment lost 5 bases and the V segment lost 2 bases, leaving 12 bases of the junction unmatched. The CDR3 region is CASSPAVGGRASTGELFF. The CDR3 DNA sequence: TGTGCCAGCTCACCAGCCGTAGGCGGGAGGGCCTCGACCGGGGAGCTGTTTTTT.

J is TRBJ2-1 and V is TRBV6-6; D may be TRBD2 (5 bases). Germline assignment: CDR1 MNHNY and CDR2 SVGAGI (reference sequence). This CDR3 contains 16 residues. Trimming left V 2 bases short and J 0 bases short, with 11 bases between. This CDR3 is CASSYLVGSSYNEQFF. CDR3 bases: TGTGCCAGCAGTTACCTTGTGGGGAGCTCCTACAATGAGCAGTTCTTC.

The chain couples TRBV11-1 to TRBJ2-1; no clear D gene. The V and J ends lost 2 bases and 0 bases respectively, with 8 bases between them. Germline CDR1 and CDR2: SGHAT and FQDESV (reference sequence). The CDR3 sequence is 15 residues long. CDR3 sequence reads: CASSLSSYSYNEQFF. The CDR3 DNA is TGTGCCAGCAGCTTATCTAGTTACTCCTACAATGAGCAGTTCTTC.

As DNA, the CDR3 is TGTGCCAGTAGTAACCCCCGGGACAGGGATTCTGAAGCTTTCTTT. This gives the protein CASSNPRDRDSEAFF. V and J are TRBV19 and TRBJ1-1; 9 nucleotides match TRBD1. The germline V gene has CDR1 LNHDA and CDR2 SQIVND (reference sequence). J lost 6 bases, V lost 4 bases, and 9 bases had no gene match. The CDR3 contains 15 residues.

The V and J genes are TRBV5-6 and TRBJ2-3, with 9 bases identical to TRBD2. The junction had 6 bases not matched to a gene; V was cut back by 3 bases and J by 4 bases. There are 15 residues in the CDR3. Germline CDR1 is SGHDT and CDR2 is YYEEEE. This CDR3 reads CASSSPGLAADTQYF. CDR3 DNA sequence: TGTGCCAGCAGCTCACCGGGACTAGCAGCAGATACGCAGTATTTT.

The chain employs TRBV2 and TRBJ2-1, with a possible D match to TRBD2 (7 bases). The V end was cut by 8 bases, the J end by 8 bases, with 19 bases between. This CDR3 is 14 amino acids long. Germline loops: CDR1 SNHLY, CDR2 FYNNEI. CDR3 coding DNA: TGTGCCAGCCGGGGGGCATCCCGCTGGGATGAGCAGTTCTTC. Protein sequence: CASRGASRWDEQFF.